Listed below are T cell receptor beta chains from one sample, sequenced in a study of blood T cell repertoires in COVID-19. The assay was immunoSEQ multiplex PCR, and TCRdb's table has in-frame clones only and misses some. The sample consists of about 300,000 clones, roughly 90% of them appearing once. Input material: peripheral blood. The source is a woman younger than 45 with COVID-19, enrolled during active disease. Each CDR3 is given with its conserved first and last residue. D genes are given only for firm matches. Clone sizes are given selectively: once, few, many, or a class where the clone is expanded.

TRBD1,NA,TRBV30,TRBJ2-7,TGTGCCTGGAGCTCCGGGACAGGTTACGAGCAGTACTTC,CAWSSGTGYEQYF
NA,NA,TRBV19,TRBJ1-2,TGTGCCAGTAGTATAACCGGGGGGCCCAACTATGGCTACACCTTC,CASSITGGPNYGYTF
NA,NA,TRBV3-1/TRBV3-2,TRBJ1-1,TGTGCCAGCGGGCCCATAACCTCGGCTTTCTTT,CASGPITSAFF
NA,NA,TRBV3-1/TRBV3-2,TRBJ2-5,TGTGCCAGCAGGAATCAGGGGAATAGCCCGGGGGAGACCCAGTACTTC,CASRNQGNSPGETQYF
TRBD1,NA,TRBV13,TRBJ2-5,TGTGCCAGCAGCTTAGGGGACAGGGTATGGGAGACCCAGTACTTC,CASSLGDRVWETQYF
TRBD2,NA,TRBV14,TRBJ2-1,TGTGCCAGCAGCCAAGATAATGAGGGAGGGTTATACAATGAGCAGTTCTTC,CASSQDNEGGLYNEQFF
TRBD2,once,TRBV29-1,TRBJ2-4,TGCAGCGTTGATTTAGCGGGACTGACCAAAAACATTCAGTACTTC,CSVDLAGLTKNIQYF
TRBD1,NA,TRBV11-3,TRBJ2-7,TGTGCCAGCAGCTCCTCAGGGGGCGAGCAGTACTTC,CASSSSGGEQYF
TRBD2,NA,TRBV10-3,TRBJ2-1,TGTGCCATCAGTGAGTCAGGACTAGCATCCTACAATGAGCAGTTCTTC,CAISESGLASYNEQFF
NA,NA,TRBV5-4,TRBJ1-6,TGTGCCAGCAGCCCCGGCTTACCGGGGAGCTCCTATAATTCACCCCTCCACTTT,CASSPGLPGSSYNSPLHF
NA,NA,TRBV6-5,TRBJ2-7,TGTGCCAGCAGACAGAACTCCGGAAGGGAGCAGTACTTC,CASRQNSGREQYF
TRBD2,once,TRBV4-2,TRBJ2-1,TGTGCCAGCAGCCAATTCGTCCTAGCGGCCCACAATGAGCAGTTCTTC,CASSQFVLAAHNEQFF
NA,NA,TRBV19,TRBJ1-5,TGTGCCAGTAGTCCCCAGGCAGGGGATGGTCAGCCCCAGCATTTT,CASSPQAGDGQPQHF
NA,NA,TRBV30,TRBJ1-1,TGTGCCTGGAGGTCTTTCAGGGTATCGAACACTGAAGCTTTCTTT,CAWRSFRVSNTEAFF
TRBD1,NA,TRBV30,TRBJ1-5,TGTGCCTGGAGTAGGACAGGGACGACTCAGCCCCAGCATTTT,CAWSRTGTTQPQHF
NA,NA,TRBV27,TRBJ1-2,TGTGCCAGCAGCCTTTCTTCCTTTGGTAGCGGTGGCTACACCTTC,CASSLSSFGSGGYTF
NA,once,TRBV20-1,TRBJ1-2,TGCAGTGCACACGACAGCTATGGCTACACCTTC,CSAHDSYGYTF
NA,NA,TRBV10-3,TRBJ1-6,TGTGCCATGGGAGGGGGAAATGGAAATTCACCCCTCCACTTT,CAMGGGNGNSPLHF
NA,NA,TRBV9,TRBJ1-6,TGTGCCAGCAGCGTAGACAGGATCAATTCACCCCTCCACTTT,CASSVDRINSPLHF
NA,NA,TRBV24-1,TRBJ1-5,TGTGCCACCAGCCAGGGGAGAGCGGCCCCCCAGCATTTT,CATSQGRAAPQHF
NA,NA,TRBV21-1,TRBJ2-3,TGTGCCAGCAGCATTTCACTTAGCGGAGATACGCAGTATTTT,CASSISLSGDTQYF
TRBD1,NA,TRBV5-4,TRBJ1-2,TGTGCCAGCAGAGTACAGGGGGACTATGGCTACACCTTC,CASRVQGDYGYTF
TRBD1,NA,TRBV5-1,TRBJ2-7,TGCGCCAGCAGAGGGACAGGGGCATCCTACGAGCAGTACTTC,CASRGTGASYEQYF
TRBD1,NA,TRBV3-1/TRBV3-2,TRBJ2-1,TGTGCCAGCAGCCTCGCCGGGACAGCGTTCTACAATGAGCAGTTCTTC,CASSLAGTAFYNEQFF
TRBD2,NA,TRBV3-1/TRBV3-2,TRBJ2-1,TGTGCCAGCAGCCGACCCCCCGGGACTAGCTTGTATGAGCAGTTCTTC,CASSRPPGTSLYEQFF
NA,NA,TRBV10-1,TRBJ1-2,TGCGCCAGCAGTGAGTACCGGGAATATGGCTACACCTTC,CASSEYREYGYTF
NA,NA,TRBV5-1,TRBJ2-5,TGCGCCAGCAGCTTGGAGTCGGTGTCGAGGAGGACCGGGACACGCCAAGAGACCCAGTACTTC,CASSLESVSRRTGTRQETQYF
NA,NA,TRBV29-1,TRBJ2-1,TGCAGCGTTGAAGGGTCGGTTTTGCTAGCGCGGACCTACAATGAGCAGTTCTTC,CSVEGSVLLARTYNEQFF
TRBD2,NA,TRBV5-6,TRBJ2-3,TGTGCCAGCAGCCCCGGCGGGACTAGCAGGGGCCCAGATACGCAGTATTTT,CASSPGGTSRGPDTQYF
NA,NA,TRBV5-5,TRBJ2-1,TGTGCCAGCAGCTTGAGGGACTCCCGACCCAATGAGCAGTTCTTC,CASSLRDSRPNEQFF
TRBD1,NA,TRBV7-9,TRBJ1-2,TGTGCCAGCAGCTTAGCTCTGGACAGGGGCTATGGCTACACCTTC,CASSLALDRGYGYTF
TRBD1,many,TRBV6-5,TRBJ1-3,TGTGCCAGCAGTTACACGGGGACAGGGGTTGGAAACACCATATATTTT,CASSYTGTGVGNTIYF
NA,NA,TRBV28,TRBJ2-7,TGTGCCAGCAGCCGACAGCCTCGGGTTTACGAGCAGTACTTC,CASSRQPRVYEQYF
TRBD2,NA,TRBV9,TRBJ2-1,TGTGCCAGCAGCGAGGGAGGACTAGCGGGAAAATGGGTCCCCAATGAGCAGTTCTTC,CASSEGGLAGKWVPNEQFF
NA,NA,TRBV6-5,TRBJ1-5,TGTGCCAGCAGTTACAGTATGGGGGCTCAGCCCCAGCATTTT,CASSYSMGAQPQHF
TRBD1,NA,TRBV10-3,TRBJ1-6,TGTGCCATCAGTGAGCTAGACAGGGGTAGGTCACCCCTCCACTTT,CAISELDRGRSPLHF
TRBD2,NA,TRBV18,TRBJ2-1,TGTGCCAGCTCACCACAAAGCGGGAGTTTCGTTGAGCAGTTCTTC,CASSPQSGSFVEQFF
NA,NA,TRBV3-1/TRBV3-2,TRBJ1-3,TGTGCCAGCAGCCAAGATGCCGGGAGCTCTGGAAACACCATATATTTT,CASSQDAGSSGNTIYF
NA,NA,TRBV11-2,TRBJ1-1,TGTGCCAGCAGCTTAGAGGCTACGGGGAACACTGAAGCTTTCTTT,CASSLEATGNTEAFF
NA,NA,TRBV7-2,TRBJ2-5,TGTGCCAGCGGGTATACAGGGAACCAAGAGACCCAGTACTTC,CASGYTGNQETQYF
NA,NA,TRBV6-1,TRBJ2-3,TGTGCCAGCAGTGACAACTTCAGCACAGATACGCAGTATTTT,CASSDNFSTDTQYF